This T cell receptor (beta chain) was recovered during a study of shared clonotypes between healthy human individuals. Overall study results and limits: The rarefaction results pointed to incomplete sorted-subset sequencing despite large depth. Non-shared clonotypes had lower generation probabilities than those shared by all four donors.

In the case of this clone: Its target is unknown.

Naive CD8 cells lacked CD45RO and underwent positive selection for CCR7, leaving out terminally differentiated effector memory CD45RA+ cells. Every one of the donors was a Caucasian adult that lived in Nashville, Tennessee. V was pared by 6 bases and J by 4 bases, with 13 bases between. Germline CDR1 is KGHSH and CDR2 is LQKENI. This CDR3 spans 14 amino acids. The assay ran at deep level. Libraries were prepared by immunoSEQ multiplex PCR; TCRdb keeps only in-frame clonotypes and omits some of them. Found here are millions of clones, approximately 94% of them singletons; the top ten hold 1.5% to 2%. The chain couples TRBV18 to TRBJ2-1, with D possibly TRBD1 on 5 matching bases. The source is a man aged 18 to 29 in good health. Some clones in this sample may be carry-over from other donors' samples. What was sequenced was naive CD8+ T cells from PBMCs. CDR3 region: CASSLERQYNEQFF. The CDR3, as DNA: TGTGCCAGCTCGCTCGAAAGACAGTACAATGAGCAGTTCTTC.